These 30 T cell receptor beta chains were sequenced from one sample in a study of CD8 T cells in Susac syndrome (dated by TCRdb to between 2018 and 2021). Library construction relied on the immunoSEQ multiplex PCR assay. RNA was extracted using the RNeasy kit, and about 0.5 to 1 microgram was reverse transcribed with random hexamers. TCRdb reprocessing: public reads trimmed at Q25 with fastp, clones called with MiXCR, in-frame beta chains kept. Records with the same CDR3 protein are collapsed into one entry carrying the most frequent genes and DNA. The sample table holds around 71,000 distinct CDR3 sequences, of which 90% to 95% were seen once. The ten largest clones take up roughly 0.15% of the sample. Sequencing input: CD4+ T cells from PBMCs. Every receptor here comes from a human donor with Susac syndrome.

The chain couples TRBV20-1 to TRBJ1-1; D is unresolved. V was clipped by 6 bases and J by 2 bases, with 19 bases between them. The CDR3 runs 15 residues. From germline, CDR1 is DFQATT and CDR2 SNEGSKA (reference sequence). The CDR3 region is CSAQRGSSINTEAFF. As DNA, the CDR3 is TGCAGTGCGCAGCGCGGCAGCTCAATCAACACTGAAGCTTTCTTT.

The chain carries TRBV12-3 or TRBV12-4 and TRBJ2-1, with TRBD2 identical over 11 bases. With V trimmed by 2 bases and J by 4 bases, 13 bases remained unmatched. The CDR3 covers 19 residues. The CDR3 spells CASSLILIVASGGYNEQFF. CDR3 in DNA: TGTGCCAGCAGTTTAATTCTCATCGTGGCTAGCGGGGGGTACAATGAGCAGTTCTTC.

This chain connects TRBV30 to TRBJ1-5; D not resolved. The V end lost 5 bases, the J end lost 1 base, and 18 bases lay between the germline ends. The CDR3 is made up of 16 amino acids. CDR1 and CDR2 (germline): GTSNPN, SVGIG (reference sequence). DNA of the CDR3: TGTGCCTGGGCCTCACCGGGAACTCAAAGCAATCAGCCCCAGCATTTT. Translated, it gives CAWASPGTQSNQPQHF.

This clonotype has only a few counts. The V gene is TRBV5-1, the J gene TRBJ2-3; D is tentatively TRBD1 or TRBD2 (6 bases each). Germline V gives CDR1 SGHRS, CDR2 YFSETQ. The CDR3 is 14 residues long. V dropped 5 bases and J dropped 5 bases, with 15 bases sitting between them. The CDR3 coding sequence is TGCGCCAGCAGGACTTCGGGGGCCGGAGATACGCAGTATTTT. This encodes CASRTSGAGDTQYF. The full variable domain, rest sourced from reference TRBV5-1 and TRBJ2-3, is KAGVTQTPRYLIKTRGQQVTLSCSPISGHRSVSWYQQTPGQGLQFLFEYFSETQRNKGNFPGRFSGRQFSNSRSEMNVSTLELGDSALYLCASRTSGAGDTQYFGPGTRLTVL.

This clonotype was counted a single time. The chain carries TRBV7-2 and TRBJ2-5; D not resolved. This CDR3 comprises 11 residues. Germline V CDR1 and CDR2: SGHTA, FQGNSA. The CDR3 nucleotides are TGTGCTTCGGCAGTCCAGGAGACCCAGTACTTC. Residues: CASAVQETQYF. Combining the CDR3 with reference TRBV7-2 and TRBJ2-5 gives the whole variable domain GAGVSQSPSNKVTEKGKDVELRCDPISGHTALYWYRQSLGQGLEFLIYFQGNSAPDKSGLPSDRFSAERTGGSVSTLTIQRTQQEDSAVYLCASAVQETQYFGPGTRLLVL.

The rearrangement uses TRBV10-3 and TRBJ2-1, with D possibly being TRBD1 or TRBD2 (5 bases each). Trimming took off 4 bases at V and 9 bases at J, with 7 bases between the two ends. Germline values: CDR1 ENHRY, CDR2 SYGVKD. The CDR3 totals 11 residues. The CDR3: CAISGGAEQFF. CDR3 DNA: TGTGCCATCAGTGGAGGGGCTGAGCAGTTCTTC.

The V gene is TRBV12-3 or TRBV12-4, the J gene TRBJ1-1; 8 nucleotides agree with TRBD1. V gave up 4 bases and J gave up 1 base; unmatched junction bases: 2. The CDR3 is made up of 14 amino acids. The CDR3, as DNA: TGTGCCAGCAGTTGGACAGGGAAGAACACTGAAGCTTTCTTT. Its translation is CASSWTGKNTEAFF.

This chain uses TRBV24-1 with TRBJ1-6, with D perhaps TRBD1 (5 bases). The CDR3 is 16 residues long. The V gene lost 9 bases and the J gene lost 6 bases, with 20 bases spanning the gap. Germline CDR1 KGHDR, CDR2 SFDVKD. In DNA form, the CDR3 reads TGTGCCACCGAGGGCCCCCCGAATCAGGGTAATTCACCCCTCCACTTT. It translates to CATEGPPNQGNSPLHF.

This sequence joins TRBV6-6 and TRBJ1-1, with 8 bases identical to TRBD1. Germline V lookup: CDR1 MNHNY, CDR2 SVGAGI (reference sequence). This CDR3 is 14 amino acids long. V dropped 4 bases and J dropped 5; count of bases not matched to a gene: 6. The CDR3 reads CASSFDRGRTEAFF. CDR3 nucleotides: TGTGCCAGCAGTTTCGACAGGGGTAGGACTGAAGCTTTCTTT.

This clonotype has only one observation. The rearrangement uses TRBV11-2 and TRBJ1-1, with a possible D match to TRBD1 (5 bases). CDR1 is SGHAT and CDR2 is FQNNGV in the germline V gene. This CDR3 is built from 15 residues. Trimming pared 1 base from V and 0 bases from J, leaving 9 bases between. The CDR3 loop reads CASSLAGTMNTEAFF. In DNA form, the CDR3 reads TGTGCCAGCAGCTTAGCCGGGACTATGAACACTGAAGCTTTCTTT.

The chain recombines TRBV28 with TRBJ2-5; perhaps TRBD1 as D (6 bases). Trimming took off 1 base at V and 4 bases at J, with 19 bases between the two ends. Germline V CDR1 and CDR2: MDHEN, SYDVKM. The CDR3 has 17 amino acids. CDR3 sequence reads: CASSLFGGAQIGETQYF. CDR3 DNA sequence: TGTGCCAGCAGTTTATTTGGGGGCGCGCAAATCGGAGAGACCCAGTACTTC. The full variable domain, with the rest looked up from reference TRBV28 and TRBJ2-5, is DVKVTQSSRYLVKRTGEKVFLECVQDMDHENMFWYRQDPGLGLRLIYFSYDVKMKEKGDIPEGYSVSREKKERFSLILESASTNQTSMYLCASSLFGGAQIGETQYFGPGTRLLVL.

The chain recombines TRBV28 with TRBJ1-2, with TRBD1 matching 10 bases. V trimming: 3 bases; J trimming: 7 bases; junction bases outside the gene matches: 11. Germline V gene data show CDR1 as MDHEN and CDR2 as SYDVKM. The CDR3 has 16 amino acids. CDR3 in DNA: TGTGCCAGCAGTTTTCGACAGGGGGCGCAAATTTTTGGCTACACCTTC. This codes for CASSFRQGAQIFGYTF.

This clonotype was recorded once. The J gene is TRBJ2-3, the V gene TRBV24-1; perhaps TRBD1 as D (6 bases). V was shortened by 2 bases and J by 2 bases, with 13 bases between the two germline ends. From germline, CDR1 is KGHDR and CDR2 SFDVKD. The CDR3 contains 16 residues. The CDR3 loop is CATSDWGTLNTDTQYF. CDR3 bases: TGTGCCACCAGTGATTGGGGGACACTCAACACAGATACGCAGTATTTT.

Only a few counts were recorded for this clonotype. The CDR3 here is CASRVYRGRPYEQYF. The CDR3 DNA reads TGTGCCAGCAGAGTATACAGGGGACGGCCCTACGAGCAGTACTTC. The V and J genes are TRBV2 and TRBJ2-7; 7 bases agree with TRBD1. The CDR3 sequence is 15 residues long. J gave up 2 bases and V 6 bases, and 10 bases lay outside the gene matches. Germline lookup yields CDR1 SNHLY and CDR2 FYNNEI.

This chain connects TRBV20-1 to TRBJ2-3, with a possible D match to TRBD2 (5 bases). This CDR3 region has 13 residues. V shed 3 bases and J shed 3 bases, with 10 bases lying between them. CDR1 is DFQATT, CDR2 SNEGSKA, per germline (reference sequence). CDR3 sequence reads: CSASGEGTDTQYF. For the CDR3, the DNA is TGCAGTGCTAGCGGGGAAGGGACAGATACGCAGTATTTT.

The V and J genes are TRBV6-2 or TRBV6-3 and TRBJ2-3; TRBD2 aligns across 11 bases. This CDR3 is 16 amino acids long. Germline assignment: CDR1 MNHEY and CDR2 SVGEGT. The ends lost 5 bases at V and 2 bases at J; junction bases unmatched: 6. Here the CDR3 reads CASSPPGLAVTDTQYF. The CDR3 region has the DNA TGTGCCAGCAGTCCTCCGGGACTAGCGGTCACAGATACGCAGTATTTT.

The chain links TRBV19 to TRBJ1-2, with 8 bases that match TRBD1. Germline V gene sequence: CDR1 LNHDA, CDR2 SQIVND (reference sequence). Trimming removed 4 bases from V and 0 bases from J; junction bases left unmatched: 7. The CDR3 contains 16 residues. CDR3 in DNA: TGTGCCAGTAGTACCCCCCGGACAGGGACTAACTATGGCTACACCTTC. Translation gives CASSTPRTGTNYGYTF.

The CDR3 DNA sequence: TGTGCCAGCAGTGAACGGGGATCTACTTATGAGCAGTTCTTC. Its translation: CASSERGSTYEQFF. V and J are TRBV2 and TRBJ2-1; D is possibly TRBD2 (5 bases). V was clipped by 2 bases and J by 8 bases, with 13 bases between them. CDR1 SNHLY and CDR2 FYNNEI come from the germline V gene. The CDR3 runs to 14 residues.

The chain uses TRBV6-2 or TRBV6-3 and TRBJ2-1; maybe TRBD1 (6 bases). Germline-derived CDR1 and CDR2 are MNHEY and SVGEGT. The CDR3 extends over 14 amino acids. Trimming took off 8 bases at V and 3 bases at J, with 14 bases between the two ends. The CDR3 DNA sequence: TGTGCCAGCGCCTACACAGGGATCTACAATGAGCAGTTCTTC. This gives the protein CASAYTGIYNEQFF.

The chain is built from TRBV12-3 or TRBV12-4 and TRBJ2-7, with 8 bases matching TRBD2. The junction had 5 bases not matched to a gene; V was cut back by 5 bases and J by 2 bases. The CDR3 totals 14 residues. The CDR3 DNA follows: TGTGCCAGCAGTGGAGGAGCGGGGGCCTACGAGCAGTACTTC. It codes for CASSGGAGAYEQYF.

The genes are TRBV20-1 and TRBJ2-1; D might be TRBD1 or TRBD2, each matching 6 bases. The CDR3 runs 14 residues. Looked up from germline, CDR1 is DFQATT and CDR2 is SNEGSKA (reference sequence). V was shortened by 6 bases and J by 5 bases, with 17 bases between the two germline ends. CDR3 in amino acids: CSAEYREDHNEQFF. The CDR3 DNA sequence: TGCAGTGCCGAATACAGGGAGGATCACAATGAGCAGTTCTTC.

This chain joins TRBV14 and TRBJ1-2; maybe TRBD1 (5 bases). The CDR3 runs 15 residues. The germline gives CDR1 SGHDN, CDR2 FVKESK. Trimming shortened V by 5 bases and J by 1 base, and 14 bases separated the two germline ends. The CDR3 nucleotides read TGTGCCAGCAGCGACCGCCTAGGGGATAACTATGGCTACACCTTC. Translation: CASSDRLGDNYGYTF. Together with reference TRBV14 and TRBJ1-2, the CDR3 gives the full variable domain: EAGVTQFPSHSVIEKGQTVTLRCDPISGHDNLYWYRRVMGKEIKFLLHFVKESKQDESGMPNNRFLAERTGGTYSTLKVQPAELEDSGVYFCASSDRLGDNYGYTFGSGTRLTVV.

In this sample, this clonotype turned up a few times. The chain recombines TRBV28 with TRBJ1-2; D possibly corresponds to TRBD1 (5 bases). The CDR3 is 13 amino acids. Germline V gene lookup returns CDR1 MDHEN and CDR2 SYDVKM. V dropped 4 bases and J dropped 4 bases, with 10 bases sitting between them. CDR3 loop: CASSSPGPYGYTF. In DNA form, the CDR3 reads TGTGCCAGCAGTTCCCCAGGGCCCTATGGCTACACCTTC.

J is TRBJ1-2 and V is TRBV5-4; TRBD1 might be the D (6 bases). CDR3 length: 16 residues. The V end was cut by 2 bases, the J end by 8 bases, with 22 bases between. Per germline, CDR1 SGHNT and CDR2 YYREEE (reference sequence). CDR3 sequence reads: CASSFLVAGAPSGYTF. Written as DNA, the CDR3 is TGTGCCAGCAGCTTTTTGGTTGCAGGGGCCCCCAGCGGCTACACCTTC.

V is TRBV28 and J is TRBJ1-1; no definite D call. V lost 11 bases and J lost 6, with 25 bases in between. Germline V gene sequence: CDR1 MDHEN, CDR2 SYDVKM. This CDR3 contains 15 residues. CDR3: CASHLAGAGNAEAFF. Here the CDR3 DNA reads TGTGCCTCGCATTTAGCCGGAGCTGGTAATGCTGAAGCTTTCTTT.

This clonotype was observed a single time. The chain recombines TRBV20-1 with TRBJ1-5; the D is unclear. The CDR3 consists of 16 residues. Germline V gene lookup returns CDR1 DFQATT and CDR2 SNEGSKA (reference sequence). Trimming shortened V by 0 bases and J by 2 bases, and 14 bases separated the two germline ends. The CDR3 reads CSARDIGGSGNQPQHF. The CDR3 DNA reads as TGCAGTGCTAGAGATATAGGAGGGTCAGGCAATCAGCCCCAGCATTTT.

V gene TRBV18 combines with J gene TRBJ2-7, with D possibly matching TRBD2 (5 bases). CDR1 and CDR2 from the germline V gene are KGHSH and LQKENI. V was shortened by 1 base and J by 4 bases, with 11 bases between the two germline ends. The CDR3 sequence is 14 residues long. CDR3 loop: CASSPQEGRYEQYF. The CDR3, as DNA: TGTGCCAGCTCACCACAAGAGGGTCGGTACGAGCAGTACTTC.

The V gene is TRBV5-1, the J gene TRBJ2-1; D is undetermined. With 1 base removed from V and 0 bases from J, the gap between germline ends came to 8 bases. This CDR3 contains 15 residues. From germline, CDR1 is SGHRS and CDR2 YFSETQ. The DNA for the CDR3 is TGCGCCAGCAGCTTGCCTGGGAACTCCTACAATGAGCAGTTCTTC. Encoded protein: CASSLPGNSYNEQFF.

V and J are TRBV20-1 and TRBJ1-1; unclear D gene. Trimming pared 6 bases from V and 1 base from J, leaving 6 bases between. Germline CDR1 and CDR2: DFQATT and SNEGSKA (reference sequence). The CDR3 spans 11 residues. CDR3 in DNA: TGCAGTGCCAGCGGGAACACTGAAGCTTTCTTT. Protein sequence: CSASGNTEAFF.

The chain joins TRBV10-3 to TRBJ2-5; the D gene is possibly TRBD2 (5 bases). The V and J ends lost 6 bases and 8 bases respectively, with 19 bases between them. Germline V gene data show CDR1 as ENHRY and CDR2 as SYGVKD. The length of the CDR3 is 14 residues. This CDR3 is CAIRPFGTEGTQYF. CDR3 sequence (DNA): TGTGCCATCAGACCCTTCGGTACCGAGGGAACCCAGTACTTC.